Following are 23 T cell receptor beta chains from one sample sequenced in a study of CD8+ T cells in alopecia areata. Following extraction, RNA underwent reverse transcription to cDNA, which served as the sequencing template. Here immunoSEQ multiplex PCR was the method, and the copy in TCRdb shows in-frame clones only, minus some. Among 150,000 to 200,000 clones listed, 50% to 60% were seen once. The specimen sequenced was CD4+ T cells sorted from blood. These receptors were taken from a human donor in good health.

This clone was seen a few times. The chain uses TRBV2 and TRBJ2-3; D may correspond to TRBD1 or TRBD2 (5 bases each). The CDR3 consists of 13 residues. Trimming pared 7 bases from V and 0 bases from J, leaving 8 bases between. CDR1 and CDR2 (germline): SNHLY, FYNNEI. Here the CDR3 DNA reads TGTGCCAGCACGAGGGGTAGCACAGATACGCAGTATTTT. It is translated as CASTRGSTDTQYF.

The rearrangement links TRBV29-1 to TRBJ1-4; D is possibly TRBD1 (5 bases). Germline values: CDR1 SQVTM, CDR2 ANQGSEA. The V gene lost 6 bases and the J gene lost 7 bases, with 12 bases spanning the gap. This CDR3 is 12 amino acids long. This CDR3 is CSVGDFSEKLFF. The CDR3 region has the DNA TGCAGCGTGGGGGACTTCAGTGAAAAACTGTTTTTT.

This clone is a singleton in its sample. The chain has TRBV28 and TRBJ2-7, with 8 nucleotides matching TRBD2. The trim removed 2 bases at V and 9 bases at J, leaving 12 bases unmatched. The germline V gene has CDR1 MDHEN and CDR2 SYDVKM. The CDR3 extends over 15 amino acids. The CDR3 nucleotides read TGTGCCAGCAGTTTAGGCGGGAGGCCTCCGAAAGGGCAGTACTTC. Its translation: CASSLGGRPPKGQYF.

The V call is TRBV25-1, the J call TRBJ2-7; 12 bases match TRBD2. The CDR3 runs 15 residues. With V trimmed by 7 bases and J by 0 bases, 4 bases remained unmatched. Germline lookup yields CDR1 MGHDK and CDR2 SYGVNS. CDR3 protein: CASTGLAGHSYEQYF. DNA of the CDR3: TGTGCCAGCACGGGACTAGCGGGCCACTCCTACGAGCAGTACTTC.

V and J are TRBV4-1 and TRBJ2-3, with 7 bases matching TRBD2. CDR1 and CDR2 from the germline V gene are MGHRA and YSYEKL. This CDR3 region has 12 residues. V gave up 4 bases and J gave up 5 bases; unmatched junction bases: 0. The CDR3 region has the DNA TGCGCCAGCAGCCGGGGGGGAGATACGCAGTATTTT. It specifies CASSRGGDTQYF.

The chain has TRBV29-1 and TRBJ1-2; D gene uncertain. Germline values: CDR1 SQVTM, CDR2 ANQGSEA. The CDR3 totals 11 residues. Trimming removed 1 base from V and 6 bases from J, with 6 bases in between. The CDR3 nucleotides read TGCAGCGTTGAAGGTTGGAATGGCTACACCTTC. Its translation is CSVEGWNGYTF. The full variable domain, in which reference TRBV29-1 and TRBJ1-2 provide the parts outside the CDR3, is SAVISQKPSRDICQRGTSLTIQCQVDSQVTMMFWYRQQPGQSLTLIATANQGSEATYESGFVIDKFPISRPNLTFSTLTVSNMSPEDSSIYLCSVEGWNGYTFGSGTRLTVV.

In its sample, this clone ranks as medium-sized. Other DNA sequences within the sample encode an identical CDR3. This chain joins TRBV28 and TRBJ2-5; TRBD1 matches 7 bases. The junction had 4 bases not matched to a gene; V was cut back by 5 bases and J by 1 base. CDR1 and CDR2 from the germline V gene are MDHEN and SYDVKM. The CDR3 runs 14 residues. The CDR3 region is CASSLGDSQETQYF. In nucleotides, the CDR3 is TGTGCCAGCAGTCTCGGGGACAGCCAAGAGACCCAGTACTTC.

In DNA form, the CDR3 reads TGTGCCAGCAGTACCCGGACGGTTCTCAATCAGCCCCAGCATTTT. Amino acids: CASSTRTVLNQPQHF. V gene TRBV28 combines with J gene TRBJ1-5; D is unresolved. V lost 5 bases to trimming and J lost 3 bases, with 14 bases between them. Germline V gene sequence: CDR1 MDHEN, CDR2 SYDVKM. The CDR3 has 15 residues.

The chain combines TRBV2 with TRBJ2-5; TRBD2 agrees at 7 bases. In germline, CDR1 is SNHLY, CDR2 FYNNEI. With V trimmed by 3 bases and J by 4 bases, 8 bases remained unmatched. CDR3 length: 15 amino acids. The chain's CDR3 is CASSEERGMGETQYF. The CDR3 DNA reads as TGTGCCAGCAGTGAGGAGCGGGGAATGGGAGAGACCCAGTACTTC.

This chain joins TRBV29-1 and TRBJ2-1; 8 bases fit TRBD1. The CDR3 covers 13 residues. Germline V lookup: CDR1 SQVTM, CDR2 ANQGSEA. After removal of 7 bases from V and 7 bases from J, the junction contained 9 bases not matched to a gene. CDR3 residues: CSADRGSSNEQFF. The DNA of the CDR3 is TGCAGCGCCGACAGGGGATCAAGTAATGAGCAGTTCTTC.

This sequence joins TRBV29-1 and TRBJ1-1, with 8 bases fitting TRBD1. J lost 5 bases, V lost 4 bases, and 12 bases had no gene match. CDR1 SQVTM and CDR2 ANQGSEA come from the germline V gene. This CDR3 region has 15 residues. The CDR3 spells CSVGSRGQLGTEAFF. CDR3 nucleotide sequence: TGCAGCGTTGGTAGCAGGGGGCAGTTGGGGACTGAAGCTTTCTTT.

The gene calls are TRBV15 and TRBJ2-4; D is unresolved. The CDR3 runs 15 residues. With 1 base removed from V and 0 bases from J, the gap between germline ends came to 7 bases. Germline-derived CDR1 and CDR2 are LNHNV and YYDKDF (reference sequence). The CDR3 region has the DNA TGTGCCACCAGCAGAGTGCCGGGAGCCAAAAACATTCAGTACTTC. The encoded protein is CATSRVPGAKNIQYF.

This chain joins TRBV7-9 and TRBJ2-7; 7 bases fit TRBD2. Germline CDR1 SEHNR, CDR2 FQNEAQ (reference sequence). J was trimmed by 4 bases and V by 5 bases; bases with no gene match: 11. This CDR3 comprises 15 residues. CDR3 amino acids: CASSPRGGRGYEQYF. The CDR3, as DNA: TGTGCCAGCAGCCCCCGGGGCGGGAGAGGTTACGAGCAGTACTTC.

In this sample, this clone turned up once. The rearrangement uses TRBV7-9 and TRBJ2-2; D is unresolved. In germline, CDR1 is SEHNR, CDR2 FQNEAQ (reference sequence). Trimming shortened V by 4 bases and J by 1 base, and 10 bases separated the two germline ends. CDR3 length: 15 amino acids. The CDR3 DNA is TGTGCCAGCAGCTGGAACTTAGTGAACACCGGGGAGCTGTTTTTT. Translated: CASSWNLVNTGELFF.

This clone was recorded only once. The rearrangement links TRBV29-1 to TRBJ1-2; D ambiguous. Trimming cost V 1 base and J 5 bases, with 8 bases left between them. From germline, CDR1 is SQVTM and CDR2 ANQGSEA. The CDR3 is 12 amino acids. The CDR3 bases are TGCAGCGTTGAAGGAGAGGTATATGGCTACACCTTC. Protein sequence: CSVEGEVYGYTF.

The chain recombines TRBV27 with TRBJ2-3; 12 positions match TRBD2. Germline CDR1 is MNHEY and CDR2 is SMNVEV (reference sequence). This CDR3 contains 17 residues. The V segment lost 5 bases and the J segment 5 bases; nucleotides outside the gene matches: 11. The CDR3 coding sequence is TGTGCCAGCAGTCCCATCCTAGCGGGAGGGCCGAAAGATACGCAGTATTTT. This codes for CASSPILAGGPKDTQYF.

This chain joins TRBV29-1 and TRBJ2-7, with D possibly being TRBD2 (5 bases). The germline CDR1 and CDR2 sequences are SQVTM and ANQGSEA. This CDR3 is 14 amino acids long. The V end lost 4 bases, the J end lost 0 bases, and 13 bases lay between the germline ends. The CDR3: CSVAARRSSYEQYF. The DNA for the CDR3 is TGCAGCGTTGCGGCCAGGAGGAGCTCCTACGAGCAGTACTTC.

This rearrangement joins TRBV29-1 to TRBJ2-5, with D perhaps TRBD2 (5 bases). The CDR3 spans 11 residues. From germline, CDR1 is SQVTM and CDR2 ANQGSEA. Between the trimmed V and J ends, which lost 7 bases and 5 bases, there was a span of 11 bases. CDR3: CSGGVGETQYF. The CDR3 nucleotides read TGCAGCGGGGGAGTGGGCGAGACCCAGTACTTC.

About this clone: This sample also contains other DNA sequences that code for the same CDR3. The chain couples TRBV7-9 to TRBJ2-1; the D gene is possibly TRBD1 (5 bases). The CDR3 consists of 12 residues. Trimming removed 2 bases at V and 8 bases at J, with 7 bases between. Germline CDR1 is SEHNR and CDR2 is FQNEAQ (reference sequence). The CDR3 spells CASSLQGYEQFF. In DNA, the CDR3 is TGTGCCAGCAGCTTACAGGGTTATGAGCAGTTCTTC.

V is TRBV7-2 and J is TRBJ2-7, with D possibly matching TRBD1 (5 bases). CDR1 is SGHTA, CDR2 FQGNSA, per germline. The CDR3 totals 13 residues. The V end was cut by 1 base, the J end by 2 bases, with 6 bases between. The CDR3 DNA reads TGTGCCAGCAGCTTAGAGACAGCCTACGAGCAGTACTTC. Translated: CASSLETAYEQYF.

This rearrangement joins TRBV30 to TRBJ1-3; D might be TRBD1 (6 bases). Between the trimmed V and J ends, which lost 1 base and 2 bases, there was a span of 15 bases. Looked up from germline, CDR1 is GTSNPN and CDR2 is SVGIG (reference sequence). The CDR3 contains 16 residues. CDR3 sequence: CAWSDWGGDAGNTIYF. In DNA form, the CDR3 reads TGTGCCTGGAGTGATTGGGGGGGCGATGCTGGAAACACCATATATTTT.

The chain couples TRBV18 to TRBJ2-1; D is possibly TRBD2 (6 bases). Germline V gene data show CDR1 as KGHSH and CDR2 as LQKENI. V was pared by 2 bases and J by 7 bases, with 9 bases between. The CDR3 contains 13 residues. Written as DNA, the CDR3 is TGTGCCAGCTCACCAATGGAGGGAAATGAGCAGTTCTTC. Encoded protein: CASSPMEGNEQFF.

The chain recombines TRBV30 with TRBJ1-1; D is undetermined. The V and J ends lost 3 bases and 4 bases respectively, with 12 bases between them. This CDR3 contains 13 residues. Germline V lookup: CDR1 GTSNPN, CDR2 SVGIG (reference sequence). CDR3 region: CAWRRSRATEAFF. The CDR3 DNA follows: TGTGCCTGGAGACGGTCCCGGGCCACTGAAGCTTTCTTT.